A single sample is the source of the 16 T cell receptor beta chains below, sequenced in a study of blood T cell repertoires in COVID-19. Clones were sequenced by immunoSEQ multiplex PCR, and TCRdb holds only the in-frame ones, with some missing. Altogether 70,000 to 90,000 clones are present, approximately 85% being singletons, with the ten largest covering 8% to 10%. Sequencing used peripheral blood. Source of these receptors: a man between 50 and 59 years old with COVID-19, enrolled during active disease.

The genes are TRBV4-1 and TRBJ1-5, with 7 bases that match TRBD1. V was clipped by 10 bases and J by 3 bases; unmatched bases: 6. This CDR3 region has 13 residues. Germline loops: CDR1 MGHRA, CDR2 YSYEKL. CDR3 protein: CATGTDHNQPQHF. The DNA for the CDR3 is TGCGCCACCGGGACAGACCACAATCAGCCCCAGCATTTT.

The chain uses TRBV7-8 and TRBJ2-7; possibly TRBD2 for D (6 bases). The CDR3 spans 13 residues. V gave up 5 bases and J gave up 4 bases, with 12 bases separating them. Per the germline V gene, CDR1 is SGHVS and CDR2 is FQNEAQ. Written as DNA, the CDR3 is TGTGCCAGCAGCCGAGGGGACTCTTACGAGCAGTACTTC. It yields the protein CASSRGDSYEQYF.

V gene TRBV19 combines with J gene TRBJ1-4, with TRBD1 identical over 7 bases. V gave up 5 bases and J gave up 8 bases; unmatched junction bases: 8. Germline CDR1 is LNHDA and CDR2 is SQIVND (reference sequence). The CDR3 covers 14 residues. This chain's CDR3 is CASSVGGAREKLFF. CDR3 DNA sequence: TGTGCCAGTAGTGTAGGGGGCGCCCGGGAAAAACTGTTTTTT.

The chain uses TRBV5-1 and TRBJ2-3, with TRBD2 matching over 11 bases. The CDR3 extends over 17 amino acids. CDR1 is SGHRS, CDR2 YFSETQ, per germline. The J segment lost 7 bases and the V segment lost 0 bases, leaving 10 bases of the junction unmatched. CDR3: CASSLGGGTSGANTQYF. In DNA, the CDR3 is TGCGCCAGCAGCTTGGGTGGAGGGACTAGCGGAGCCAATACGCAGTATTTT.

J is TRBJ1-5 and V is TRBV7-9, with TRBD1 as a possible D gene (5 bases). CDR3 size: 13 residues. Germline loops: CDR1 SEHNR, CDR2 FQNEAQ (reference sequence). The ends were cut back, 1 base at V and 5 bases at J, with 6 bases in the middle. The CDR3 spells CASSLGQYQPQHF. CDR3 nucleotides: TGTGCCAGCAGCTTAGGACAGTATCAGCCCCAGCATTTT.

The chain joins TRBV19 to TRBJ2-1, with 7 positions matching TRBD2. The CDR3 is 15 amino acids. Trimming took 3 bases from V and 7 from J; bases not matched to a gene: 9. Germline V gives CDR1 LNHDA, CDR2 SQIVND (reference sequence). CDR3 DNA sequence: TGTGCCAGTAGTATGGTGCCGGAGGGAGGGAATGAGCAGTTCTTC. It translates to CASSMVPEGGNEQFF.

This rearrangement joins TRBV28 to TRBJ1-5; D possibly corresponds to TRBD1 (5 bases). Looked up from germline, CDR1 is MDHEN and CDR2 is SYDVKM. Trimming took off 0 bases at V and 5 bases at J, with 14 bases between the two ends. The CDR3 contains 16 residues. The CDR3 loop reads CASSLWGGRWDQPQHF. CDR3 bases: TGTGCCAGCAGTTTATGGGGGGGGAGGTGGGATCAGCCCCAGCATTTT.

The chain links TRBV28 to TRBJ1-2; 8 bases fit TRBD1. J was trimmed by 4 bases and V by 6 bases; bases with no gene match: 4. Germline assignment: CDR1 MDHEN and CDR2 SYDVKM. The CDR3 consists of 13 residues. CDR3 in DNA: TGTGCCAGCAGCCCCGGGACAGGCTATGGCTACACCTTC. It is translated as CASSPGTGYGYTF.

The DNA of the CDR3 is TGTGCCAGCAGCCCAGGGGACAATCCAGATACGCAGTATTTT. The encoded protein is CASSPGDNPDTQYF. The rearrangement joins TRBV7-3 to TRBJ2-3; possibly TRBD1 for D (6 bases). Deletions cut 5 bases from V and 4 bases from J, with 13 bases between. In germline, CDR1 is SGHTA, CDR2 FQGTGA. CDR3 length: 14 amino acids.

In DNA, the CDR3 is TGTGCCAGCAGTGCCCAGTACACTGAAGCTTTCTTT. Translating it yields CASSAQYTEAFF. This chain joins TRBV28 and TRBJ1-1; D remains ambiguous. CDR3 length equals 12 residues. Germline CDR1 is MDHEN and CDR2 is SYDVKM. Deletions cut 5 bases from V and 3 bases from J, with 7 bases between.

This rearrangement joins TRBV7-3 to TRBJ1-4; D is uncertain. The V end was cut by 5 bases, the J end by 2 bases, with 12 bases between. The CDR3 covers 15 residues. Germline assignment: CDR1 SGHTA and CDR2 FQGTGA. The chain's CDR3 is CASSTNRETNEKLFF. Written as DNA, the CDR3 is TGTGCCAGCAGCACCAACCGGGAGACTAATGAAAAACTGTTTTTT.

J is TRBJ1-2 and V is TRBV5-1, with D tentatively TRBD1 (6 bases). The length of the CDR3 is 16 residues. V was clipped by 2 bases and J by 3 bases, with 17 bases between them. The germline V gene has CDR1 SGHRS and CDR2 YFSETQ. Written as DNA, the CDR3 is TGCGCCAGCAGCTTTGGGACATCAAGCTTTGACTATGGCTACACCTTC. This translates into CASSFGTSSFDYGYTF.

For the CDR3, the DNA is TGCAGCGTTGGCCAGGGGTGGAATGAGCAGTTCTTC. It codes for CSVGQGWNEQFF. The V call is TRBV29-1, the J call TRBJ2-1; tentatively, D is TRBD1 (6 bases). The length of the CDR3 is 12 residues. From germline, CDR1 is SQVTM and CDR2 ANQGSEA. V was cut by 4 bases and J by 7 bases, with 11 bases left in between.

This clone was observed a handful of times. This chain links TRBV7-9 with TRBJ2-3; 10 bases map to TRBD1. This CDR3 comprises 15 residues. From germline, CDR1 is SEHNR and CDR2 FQNEAQ (reference sequence). V was clipped by 8 bases and J by 5 bases; unmatched bases: 10. DNA of the CDR3: TGTGCCAGCCCCGCGACAGGGGGCGCAGGAGATACGCAGTATTTT. Translation gives CASPATGGAGDTQYF.

The V call is TRBV11-3, the J call TRBJ2-1; D is undetermined. The CDR3 is made up of 15 amino acids. Trimming pared 4 bases from V and 10 bases from J, leaving 20 bases between. CDR1 and CDR2 from the germline V gene are SGHNT and YENEEA. CDR3 nucleotides: TGTGCCAGCAGCTACTCCGGTGGGCCCGTTAGGGAGCAGTTCTTC. This encodes CASSYSGGPVREQFF.

The chain carries TRBV5-1 and TRBJ2-7, with TRBD1 matching over 7 bases. V gave up 2 bases and J gave up 0 bases; unmatched junction bases: 2. Per germline, CDR1 SGHRS and CDR2 YFSETQ. CDR3 length: 14 residues. The CDR3, as DNA: TGCGCCAGCAGCTTAGGACAGGCCTCCTACGAGCAGTACTTC. The encoded protein is CASSLGQASYEQYF.